Below, one TCR beta chain is given with its context. Its target is unknown. The data stem from a study of blood T cells in healthy people across ages. Between the trimmed V and J ends, which lost 1 base and 6 bases, there was a span of 13 bases. Germline V lookup: CDR1 DFQATT, CDR2 SNEGSKA (reference sequence). The CDR3 is made up of 14 amino acids. A second roughly 6 to 11 cycle PCR used barcoded and J-beta primers. One entry per CDR3 protein, called by TCRdb with MiXCR from the 5' RACE reads. Of around 900,000 distinct CDR3 sequences in the sample, more than 25% are singletons; the top ten hold 15% to 20%. Study-wide points: Naive CD4+ cells and diversity were both higher in long-lived donors than in aged donors.

The source material was blood. The clonotype comes from a woman of 80 years or more in good health. This rearrangement joins TRBV20-1 to TRBJ1-5; a possible D gene is TRBD1 (6 bases). The CDR3 DNA reads TGCAGTGCTAGAGCGGGGGGGCCGGGTCAGCCCCAGCATTTT. Encoded protein: CSARAGGPGQPQHF.